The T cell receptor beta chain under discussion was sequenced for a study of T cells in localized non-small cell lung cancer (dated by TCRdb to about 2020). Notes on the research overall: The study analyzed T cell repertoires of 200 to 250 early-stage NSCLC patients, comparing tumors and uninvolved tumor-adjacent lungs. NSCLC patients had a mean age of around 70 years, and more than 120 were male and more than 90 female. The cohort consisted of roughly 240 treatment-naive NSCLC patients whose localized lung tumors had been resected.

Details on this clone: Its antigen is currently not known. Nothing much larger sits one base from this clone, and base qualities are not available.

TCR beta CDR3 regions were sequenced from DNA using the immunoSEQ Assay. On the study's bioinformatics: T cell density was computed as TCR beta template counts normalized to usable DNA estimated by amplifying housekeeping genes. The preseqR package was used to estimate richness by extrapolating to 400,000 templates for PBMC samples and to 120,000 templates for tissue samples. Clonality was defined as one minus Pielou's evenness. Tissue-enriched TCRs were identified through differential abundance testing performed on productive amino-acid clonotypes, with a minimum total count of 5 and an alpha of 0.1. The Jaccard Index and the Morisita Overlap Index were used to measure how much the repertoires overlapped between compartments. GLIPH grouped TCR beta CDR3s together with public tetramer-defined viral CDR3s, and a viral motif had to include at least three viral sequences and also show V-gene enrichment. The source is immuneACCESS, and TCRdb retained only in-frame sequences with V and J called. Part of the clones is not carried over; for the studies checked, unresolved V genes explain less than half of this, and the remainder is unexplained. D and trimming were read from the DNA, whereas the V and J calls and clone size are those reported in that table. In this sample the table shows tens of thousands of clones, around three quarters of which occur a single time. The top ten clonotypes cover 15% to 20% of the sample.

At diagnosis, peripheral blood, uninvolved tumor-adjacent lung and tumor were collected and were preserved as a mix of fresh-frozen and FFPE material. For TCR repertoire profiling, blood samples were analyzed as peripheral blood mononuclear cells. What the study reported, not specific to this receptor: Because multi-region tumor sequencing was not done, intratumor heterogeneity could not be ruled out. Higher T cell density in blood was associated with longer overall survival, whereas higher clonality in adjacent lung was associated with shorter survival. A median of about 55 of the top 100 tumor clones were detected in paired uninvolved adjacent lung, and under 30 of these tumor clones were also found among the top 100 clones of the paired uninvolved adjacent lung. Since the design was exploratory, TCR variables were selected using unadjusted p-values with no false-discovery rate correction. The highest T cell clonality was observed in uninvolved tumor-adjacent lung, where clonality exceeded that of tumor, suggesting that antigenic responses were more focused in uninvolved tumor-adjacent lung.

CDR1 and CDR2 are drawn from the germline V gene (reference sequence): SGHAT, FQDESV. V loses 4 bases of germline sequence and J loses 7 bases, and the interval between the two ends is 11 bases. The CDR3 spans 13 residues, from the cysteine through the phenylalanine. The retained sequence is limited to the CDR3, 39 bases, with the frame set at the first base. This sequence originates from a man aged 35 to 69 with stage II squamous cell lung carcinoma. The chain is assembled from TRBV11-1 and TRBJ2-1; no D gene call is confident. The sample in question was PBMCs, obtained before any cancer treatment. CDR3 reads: CASSSPPRNEQFF. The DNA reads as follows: TGTGCCAGCAGCTCTCCCCCCCGGAATGAGCAGTTCTTC.